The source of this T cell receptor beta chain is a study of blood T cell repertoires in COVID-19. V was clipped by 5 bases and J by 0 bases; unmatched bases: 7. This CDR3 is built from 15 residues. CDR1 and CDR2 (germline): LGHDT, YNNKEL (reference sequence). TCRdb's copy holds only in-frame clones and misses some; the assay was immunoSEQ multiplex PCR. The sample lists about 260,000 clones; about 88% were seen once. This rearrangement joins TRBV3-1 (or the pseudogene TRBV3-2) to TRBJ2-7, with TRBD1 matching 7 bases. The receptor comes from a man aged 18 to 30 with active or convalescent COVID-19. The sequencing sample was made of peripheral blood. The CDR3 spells CASSGNRDSSYEQYF. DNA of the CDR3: TGTGCCAGCAGCGGCAACCGGGACAGCTCCTACGAGCAGTACTTC.